Listed here is a single TCR beta chain. The antigen is not known. Treatment meaning: roughly ten-day PBMC culture with coronavirus spike peptide pools or control peptides (ViraFEST assay). Positive PCR tests dated from March to December 2020, predating US Alpha, Beta and Delta variants. This sample is part of a study of vaccination and CD4 T cells after COVID-19. Oncomine TCR Beta short-read sequencing was applied to DNA from cultured CD4+ T cells. TCRdb reprocessed the PCR reads with MiXCR, giving one entry per CDR3 protein. The data show 6,500 to 8,500 distinct CDR3 sequences, with 60% to 65% seen just once and approximately 29% held by the top ten. The TCR originated in a human donor who had recovered from COVID-19. The sample taken for sequencing was CD4+ T cells from blood, cultured in vitro.

This CDR3 is CASRKDRGGGYTF. CDR3 bases: TGTGCCAGCAGAAAGGACAGGGGTGGGGGCTACACCTTC. This chain uses TRBV2 with TRBJ1-2; 9 bases map to TRBD1. The germline CDR1 and CDR2 sequences are SNHLY and FYNNEI. The CDR3 contains 13 residues. V lost 6 bases, J lost 8 bases, and 7 bases stayed unmatched.